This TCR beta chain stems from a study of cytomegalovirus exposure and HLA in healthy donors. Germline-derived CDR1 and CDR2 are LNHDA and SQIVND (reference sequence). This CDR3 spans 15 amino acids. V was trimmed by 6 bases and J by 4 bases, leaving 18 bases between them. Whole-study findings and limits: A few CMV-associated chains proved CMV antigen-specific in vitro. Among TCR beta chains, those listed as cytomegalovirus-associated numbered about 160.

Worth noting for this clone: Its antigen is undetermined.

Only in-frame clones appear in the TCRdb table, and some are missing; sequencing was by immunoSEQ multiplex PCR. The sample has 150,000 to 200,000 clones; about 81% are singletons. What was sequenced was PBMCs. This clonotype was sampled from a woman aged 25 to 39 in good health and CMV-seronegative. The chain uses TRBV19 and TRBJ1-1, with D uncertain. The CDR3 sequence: CASRSILEAGTEAFF. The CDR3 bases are TGTGCCAGTAGATCGATTTTAGAGGCGGGCACTGAAGCTTTCTTT.